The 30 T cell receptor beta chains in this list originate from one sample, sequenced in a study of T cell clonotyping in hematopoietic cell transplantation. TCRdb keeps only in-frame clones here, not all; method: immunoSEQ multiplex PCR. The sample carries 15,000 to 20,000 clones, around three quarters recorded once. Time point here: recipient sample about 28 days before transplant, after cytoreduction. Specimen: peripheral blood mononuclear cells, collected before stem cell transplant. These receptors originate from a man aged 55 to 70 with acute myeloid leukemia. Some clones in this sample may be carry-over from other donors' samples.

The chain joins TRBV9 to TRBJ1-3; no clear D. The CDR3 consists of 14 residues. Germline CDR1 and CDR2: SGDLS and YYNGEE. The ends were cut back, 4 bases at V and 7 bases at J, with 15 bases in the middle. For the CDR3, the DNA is TGTGCCAGCAGCATGGGTAGACTCGGGAACACCATATATTTT. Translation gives CASSMGRLGNTIYF.

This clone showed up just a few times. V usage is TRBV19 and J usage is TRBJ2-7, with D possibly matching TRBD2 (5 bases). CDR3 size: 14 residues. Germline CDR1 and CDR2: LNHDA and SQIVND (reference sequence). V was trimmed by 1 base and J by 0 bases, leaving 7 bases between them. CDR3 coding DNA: TGTGCCAGTAGTATAGGAGGACTCTCCTACGAGCAGTACTTC. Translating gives CASSIGGLSYEQYF.

DNA of the CDR3: TGTGCCAGCAGTTACCCCCCGGGCATCGGCACTGAAGCTTTCTTT. As protein: CASSYPPGIGTEAFF. The chain employs TRBV6-5 and TRBJ1-1; D gene unclear. Trimming stripped 2 bases from V and 4 bases from J, with 14 bases between. Germline assignment: CDR1 MNHEY and CDR2 SVGAGI. The CDR3 is 15 amino acids.

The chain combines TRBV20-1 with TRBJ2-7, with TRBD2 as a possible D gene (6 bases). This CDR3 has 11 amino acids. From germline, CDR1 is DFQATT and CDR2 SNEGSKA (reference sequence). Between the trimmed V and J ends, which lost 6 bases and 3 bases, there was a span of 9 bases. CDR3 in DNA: TGCAGTGCGTGGAGGGACTACGAGCAGTACTTC. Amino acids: CSAWRDYEQYF.

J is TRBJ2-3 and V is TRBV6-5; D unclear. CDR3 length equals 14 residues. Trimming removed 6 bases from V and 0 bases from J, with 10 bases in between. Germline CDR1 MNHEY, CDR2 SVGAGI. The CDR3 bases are TGTGCCAGCAGAAAAGGGATTAGCACAGATACGCAGTATTTT. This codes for CASRKGISTDTQYF.

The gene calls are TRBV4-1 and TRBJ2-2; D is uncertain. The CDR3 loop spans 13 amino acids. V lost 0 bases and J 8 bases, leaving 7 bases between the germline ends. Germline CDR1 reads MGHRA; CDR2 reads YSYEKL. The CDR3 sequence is CASSQEYQGELFF. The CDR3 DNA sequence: TGCGCCAGCAGCCAAGAATACCAGGGGGAGCTGTTTTTT.

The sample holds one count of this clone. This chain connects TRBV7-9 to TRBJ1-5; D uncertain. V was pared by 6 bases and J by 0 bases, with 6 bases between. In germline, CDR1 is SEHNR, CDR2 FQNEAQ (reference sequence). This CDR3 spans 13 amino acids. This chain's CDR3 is CASSRDSNQPQHF. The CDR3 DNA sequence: TGTGCCAGCAGTCGAGATAGCAATCAGCCCCAGCATTTT.

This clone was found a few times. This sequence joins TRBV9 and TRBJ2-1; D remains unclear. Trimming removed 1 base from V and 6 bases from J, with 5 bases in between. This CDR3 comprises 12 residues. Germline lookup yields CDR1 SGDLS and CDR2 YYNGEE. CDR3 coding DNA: TGTGCCAGCAGCGTACAGCTCAATGAGCAGTTCTTC. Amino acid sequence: CASSVQLNEQFF. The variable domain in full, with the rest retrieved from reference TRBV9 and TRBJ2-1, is DSGVTQTPKHLITATGQRVTLRCSPRSGDLSVYWYQQSLDQGLQFLIQYYNGEERAKGNILERFSAQQFPDLHSELNLSSLELGDSALYFCASSVQLNEQFFGPGTRLTVL.

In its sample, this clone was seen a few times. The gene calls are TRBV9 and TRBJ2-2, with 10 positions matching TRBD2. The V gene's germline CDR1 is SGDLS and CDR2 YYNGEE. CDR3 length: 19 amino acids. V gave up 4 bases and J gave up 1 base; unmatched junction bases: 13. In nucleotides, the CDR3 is TGTGCCAGCAGCAACCCAGTCACTAGCGGGGACCTGAACACCGGGGAGCTGTTTTTT. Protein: CASSNPVTSGDLNTGELFF.

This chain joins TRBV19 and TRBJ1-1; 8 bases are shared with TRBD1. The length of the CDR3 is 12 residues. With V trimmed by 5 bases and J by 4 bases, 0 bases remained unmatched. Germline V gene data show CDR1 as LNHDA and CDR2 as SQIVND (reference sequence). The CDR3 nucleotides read TGTGCCAGTAGTGACAGGGGCACTGAAGCTTTCTTT. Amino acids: CASSDRGTEAFF.

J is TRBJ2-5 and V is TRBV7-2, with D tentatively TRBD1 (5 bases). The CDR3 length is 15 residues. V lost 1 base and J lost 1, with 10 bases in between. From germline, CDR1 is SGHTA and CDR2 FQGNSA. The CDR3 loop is CASSLGGVGQETQYF. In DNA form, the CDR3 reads TGTGCCAGCAGCTTAGGGGGCGTCGGCCAAGAGACCCAGTACTTC.

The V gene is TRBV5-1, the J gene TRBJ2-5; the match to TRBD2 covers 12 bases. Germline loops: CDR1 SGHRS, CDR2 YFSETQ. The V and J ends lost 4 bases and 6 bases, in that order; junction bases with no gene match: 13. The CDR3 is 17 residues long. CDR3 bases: TGCGCCAGCAGCCCGCCAGGATCTAGCGGGGGGGTAAAGACCCAGTACTTC. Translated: CASSPPGSSGGVKTQYF.

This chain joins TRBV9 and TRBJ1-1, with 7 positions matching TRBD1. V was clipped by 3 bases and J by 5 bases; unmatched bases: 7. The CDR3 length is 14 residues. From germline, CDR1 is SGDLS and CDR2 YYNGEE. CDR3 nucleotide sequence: TGTGCCAGCAGCGCATACAGGGGAGGGACTGAAGCTTTCTTT. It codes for CASSAYRGGTEAFF.

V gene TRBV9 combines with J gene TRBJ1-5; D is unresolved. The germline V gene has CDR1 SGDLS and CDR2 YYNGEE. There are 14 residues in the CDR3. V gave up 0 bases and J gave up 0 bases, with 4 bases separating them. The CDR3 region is CASSVGDSNQPQHF. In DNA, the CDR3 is TGTGCCAGCAGCGTAGGGGATAGCAATCAGCCCCAGCATTTT.

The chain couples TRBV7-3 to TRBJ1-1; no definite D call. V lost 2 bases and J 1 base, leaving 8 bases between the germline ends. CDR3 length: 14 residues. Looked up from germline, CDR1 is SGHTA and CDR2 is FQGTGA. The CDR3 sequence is CASSLGPSNTEAFF. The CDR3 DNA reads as TGTGCCAGCAGCTTAGGTCCGTCGAACACTGAAGCTTTCTTT.

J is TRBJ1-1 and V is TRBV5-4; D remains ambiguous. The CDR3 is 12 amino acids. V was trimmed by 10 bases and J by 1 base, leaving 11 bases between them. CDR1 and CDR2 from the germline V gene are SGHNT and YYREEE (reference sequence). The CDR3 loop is CAGKAGNTEAFF. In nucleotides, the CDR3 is TGTGCCGGAAAGGCGGGGAACACTGAAGCTTTCTTT.

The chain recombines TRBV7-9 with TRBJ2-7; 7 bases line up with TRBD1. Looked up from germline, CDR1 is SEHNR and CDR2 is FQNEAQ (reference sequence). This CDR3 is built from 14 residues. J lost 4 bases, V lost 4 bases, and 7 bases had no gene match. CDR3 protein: CASSSDRKRYEQYF. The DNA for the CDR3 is TGTGCCAGCAGCTCGGACAGGAAAAGGTACGAGCAGTACTTC.

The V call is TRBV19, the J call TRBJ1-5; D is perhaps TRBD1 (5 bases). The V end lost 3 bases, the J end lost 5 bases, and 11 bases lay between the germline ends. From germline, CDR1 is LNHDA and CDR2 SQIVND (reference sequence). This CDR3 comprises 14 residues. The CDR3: CASSIGWGDQPQHF. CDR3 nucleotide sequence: TGTGCCAGTAGTATCGGTTGGGGGGATCAGCCCCAGCATTTT.

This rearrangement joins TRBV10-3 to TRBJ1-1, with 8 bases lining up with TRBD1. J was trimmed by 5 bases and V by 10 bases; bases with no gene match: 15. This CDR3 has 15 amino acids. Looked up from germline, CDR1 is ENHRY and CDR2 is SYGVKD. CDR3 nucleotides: TGTGCCACCAGATCGACAGGGGAGACGGGGACTGAAGCTTTCTTT. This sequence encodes CATRSTGETGTEAFF.

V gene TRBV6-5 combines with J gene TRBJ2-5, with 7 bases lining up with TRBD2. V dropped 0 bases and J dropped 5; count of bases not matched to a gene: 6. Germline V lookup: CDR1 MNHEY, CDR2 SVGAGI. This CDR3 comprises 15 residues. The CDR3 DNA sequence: TGTGCCAGCAGTTACTCAGGGAGGGGAGGGGAGACCCAGTACTTC. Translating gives CASSYSGRGGETQYF.

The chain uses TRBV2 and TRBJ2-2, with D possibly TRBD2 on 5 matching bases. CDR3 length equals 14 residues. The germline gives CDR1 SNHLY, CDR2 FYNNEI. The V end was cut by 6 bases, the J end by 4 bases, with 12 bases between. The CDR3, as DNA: TGTGCCAGCAGGCTGGGGAGATCCACCGGGGAGCTGTTTTTT. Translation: CASRLGRSTGELFF.

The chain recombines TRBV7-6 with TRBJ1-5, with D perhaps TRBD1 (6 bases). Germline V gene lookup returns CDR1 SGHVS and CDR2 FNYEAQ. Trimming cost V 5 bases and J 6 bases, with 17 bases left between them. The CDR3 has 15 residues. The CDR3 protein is CASSPTFLGAQPQHF. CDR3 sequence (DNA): TGTGCCAGCAGCCCGACGTTTCTGGGGGCTCAGCCCCAGCATTTT.

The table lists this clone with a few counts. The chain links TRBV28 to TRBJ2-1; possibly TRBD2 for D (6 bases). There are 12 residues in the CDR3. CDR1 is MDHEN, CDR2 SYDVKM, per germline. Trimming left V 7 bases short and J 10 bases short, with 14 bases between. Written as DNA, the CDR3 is TGTGCCAGCAAGACCGGGAGCGGGGAGCAGTTCTTC. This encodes CASKTGSGEQFF.

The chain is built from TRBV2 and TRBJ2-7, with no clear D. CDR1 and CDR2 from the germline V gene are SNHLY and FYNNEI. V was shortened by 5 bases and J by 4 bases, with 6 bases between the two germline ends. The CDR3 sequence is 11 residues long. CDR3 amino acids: CASSREYEQYF. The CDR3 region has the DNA TGTGCCAGCAGTAGGGAATACGAGCAGTACTTC.

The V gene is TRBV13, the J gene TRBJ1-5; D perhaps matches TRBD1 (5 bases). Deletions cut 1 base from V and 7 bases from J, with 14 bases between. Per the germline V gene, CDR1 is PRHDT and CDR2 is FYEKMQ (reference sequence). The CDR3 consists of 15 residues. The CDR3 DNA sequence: TGTGCCAGCAGCTTAGCGAGGGGCTTGGACCAGCCCCAGCATTTT. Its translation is CASSLARGLDQPQHF.

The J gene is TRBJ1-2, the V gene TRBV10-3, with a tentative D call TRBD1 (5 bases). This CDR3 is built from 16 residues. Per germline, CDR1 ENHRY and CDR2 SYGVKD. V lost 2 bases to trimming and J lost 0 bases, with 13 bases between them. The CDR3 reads CAISEAAGHSNYGYTF. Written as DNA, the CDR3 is TGTGCCATCAGTGAGGCGGCGGGGCATTCTAACTATGGCTACACCTTC.

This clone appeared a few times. CDR3 amino acids: CASSFGSGGTLETQYF. The CDR3 bases are TGTGCCAGCAGCTTCGGAAGCGGGGGGACCTTGGAGACCCAGTACTTC. This rearrangement joins TRBV5-8 to TRBJ2-5; 9 positions match TRBD2. This CDR3 has 16 amino acids. Germline CDR1 reads SGHTS; CDR2 reads YDEGEE. The junction had 10 bases not matched to a gene; V was cut back by 2 bases and J by 5 bases.

In DNA form, the CDR3 reads TGTGCCAGCAGTGAAGCGGGGGGGCCTGTTCCCGGGGAGCTGTTTTTT. Its protein is CASSEAGGPVPGELFF. The rearrangement joins TRBV6-1 to TRBJ2-2; tentatively, D is TRBD2 (7 bases). The CDR3 spans 16 residues. Germline lookup yields CDR1 MNHNS and CDR2 SASEGT. V was shortened by 0 bases and J by 6 bases, with 14 bases between the two germline ends.

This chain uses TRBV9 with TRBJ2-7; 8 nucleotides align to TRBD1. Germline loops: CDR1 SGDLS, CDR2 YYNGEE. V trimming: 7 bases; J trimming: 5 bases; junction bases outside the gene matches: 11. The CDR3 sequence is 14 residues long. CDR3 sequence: CASRPAGGGDEQYF. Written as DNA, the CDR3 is TGTGCCAGCCGTCCGGCAGGGGGCGGAGACGAGCAGTACTTC.

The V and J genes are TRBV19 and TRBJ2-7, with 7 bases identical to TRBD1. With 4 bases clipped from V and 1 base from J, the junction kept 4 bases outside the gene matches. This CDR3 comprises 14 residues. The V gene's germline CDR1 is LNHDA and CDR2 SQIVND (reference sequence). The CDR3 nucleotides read TGTGCCAGTAGTACGGGGACAGAATCCTACGAGCAGTACTTC. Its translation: CASSTGTESYEQYF.